This T cell receptor (beta chain) was observed in a study of HIV-infected patients and healthy controls. The overall study: No general T-cell lymphocytopenia was present, and per-chain CDR3 totals resembled those of controls.

This clonotype is medium-sized (0.01 to 0.1%) within its sample. Roughly three months, about 14 weeks, into antiretroviral therapy, follow-up blood was collected. No cell fractionation was done, so the repertoire covers all unsorted peripheral blood T cells. The CDR3 extends over 18 amino acids. The germline V gene encodes CDR1 MDHEN and CDR2 SYDVKM. V dropped 3 bases and J dropped 3; count of bases not matched to a gene: 11. Reverse transcription used about 510 ng RNA and constant-region primers for alpha and beta. Using multiplexing indices, alpha and beta chain libraries were generated apart by chain-specific third strand synthesis. The library had 12-nucleotide molecular identifiers formed by two random hexamers joined together. One entry per CDR3 protein, called by TCRdb with MiXCR from the 5' RACE reads. The data show 3,000 to 4,000 distinct CDR3 sequences, approximately 30% seen once.

The sequenced sample was blood, obtained during antiretroviral therapy. V usage is TRBV28 and J usage is TRBJ2-4, with 10 bases matching TRBD1. This TCR was sampled from an adult with HIV infection. The CDR3 sequence is CASSFPPPGTGDKNIQYF. The CDR3 DNA is TGTGCCAGCAGTTTCCCCCCCCCCGGGACAGGGGACAAAAACATTCAGTACTTC. Full variable domain (missing parts from reference TRBV28 and TRBJ2-4): DVKVTQSSRYLVKRTGEKVFLECVQDMDHENMFWYRQDPGLGLRLIYFSYDVKMKEKGDIPEGYSVSREKKERFSLILESASTNQTSMYLCASSFPPPGTGDKNIQYFGAGTRLSVL.